This T cell receptor (beta chain) was captured by sequencing in a study of early T cells in non-severe SARS-CoV-2 infection. Individually, cDNA molecules had unique molecular identifiers attached to them. TCRdb called the 5' RACE reads again in MiXCR, with one record for every CDR3 protein. The sample consists of some 71,000 distinct CDR3 sequences, 12% to 15% of them appearing once. Ten or more counts support this clonotype. The TCR sequence derives from an adult who was a healthcare worker with PCR-confirmed SARS-CoV-2 infection or an uninfected control (not recorded which). The specimen sequenced was whole blood.

The CDR3, as DNA: TGCAGCGTTGACGGACAGGGGGCCTATGGCTACACCTTC. It specifies CSVDGQGAYGYTF. The chain carries TRBV29-1 and TRBJ1-2; 11 bases are shared with TRBD1. The V and J ends lost 3 bases and 4 bases, in that order; junction bases with no gene match: 1. CDR3 length: 13 amino acids. Germline CDR1 and CDR2: SQVTM and ANQGSEA.